One and the same sample provided the 30 T cell receptor beta chains below, sequenced in a study of blood T cell repertoires in COVID-19. Clones were read by immunoSEQ multiplex PCR, and TCRdb kept only the in-frame ones, dropping some. The sample gives roughly 190,000 clones, 75% to 85% of which show up once; about an eighth is in the top ten. Sequenced material: PBMCs or T cells enriched from blood (not recorded which). The origin of the receptors is a man aged 40-50 years who had recovered from COVID-19.

CDR3 DNA: TGTGCCAGCAGTTACTCTCAGAGGACAGGGTCGAATTCACCCCTCCACTTT. This encodes CASSYSQRTGSNSPLHF. This chain joins TRBV6-2 or TRBV6-3 and TRBJ1-6; TRBD1 aligns across 8 bases. Germline trimming cut 0 bases from V and 7 bases from J; bases unmatched to any gene: 8. The CDR3 consists of 17 residues. Germline values: CDR1 MNHEY, CDR2 SVGEGT.

J is TRBJ2-2 and V is TRBV4-2, with unresolved D. Germline lookup yields CDR1 LGHNA and CDR2 YNFKEQ. Trimming took off 4 bases at V and 1 base at J, with 10 bases between the two ends. The CDR3 totals 15 residues. CDR3 loop: CASSRVQMNTGELFF. CDR3 nucleotide sequence: TGTGCCAGCAGCCGCGTACAGATGAACACCGGGGAGCTGTTTTTT.

This chain joins TRBV7-3 and TRBJ2-1; TRBD2 matches at 7 bases. The V segment lost 5 bases and the J segment 10 bases; nucleotides outside the gene matches: 8. CDR3 size: 13 residues. Germline CDR1 is SGHTA and CDR2 is FQGTGA. CDR3 residues: CASSPRTRGEQFF. The DNA of the CDR3 is TGTGCCAGCAGCCCCCGGACTAGAGGGGAGCAGTTCTTC.

The CDR3 here is CASSSRGRFQPQHF. CDR3 coding DNA: TGTGCCAGCAGCTCCAGGGGGCGATTTCAGCCCCAGCATTTT. The chain combines TRBV7-2 with TRBJ1-5; 8 bases match TRBD1. The V gene end was trimmed by 4 bases and the J gene end by 6 bases; junction bases not matched to a gene: 5. The CDR3 runs to 14 residues. Germline lookup yields CDR1 SGHTA and CDR2 FQGNSA.

V gene TRBV3-1 (or the pseudogene TRBV3-2) combines with J gene TRBJ2-5, with TRBD2 as a possible D gene (5 bases). CDR3 length equals 13 residues. Germline V CDR1 and CDR2: LGHDT, YNNKEL (reference sequence). V was trimmed by 7 bases and J by 5 bases, leaving 14 bases between them. The CDR3: CASKKLGRETQYF. The CDR3 coding sequence is TGTGCCAGCAAAAAACTAGGACGGGAGACCCAGTACTTC.

The gene calls are TRBV4-2 and TRBJ1-1; 11 bases map to TRBD1. Germline V gene lookup returns CDR1 LGHNA and CDR2 YNFKEQ. J was trimmed by 6 bases and V by 4 bases; bases with no gene match: 4. The CDR3 has 14 residues. The DNA for the CDR3 is TGTGCCAGCAGCCGCGGACAGGGGGCGTCTGAAGCTTTCTTT. Its protein product is CASSRGQGASEAFF.

The chain couples TRBV27 to TRBJ2-2; TRBD2 aligns across 12 bases. J gave up 4 bases and V 4 bases, and 13 bases lay outside the gene matches. This CDR3 comprises 19 residues. Germline assignment: CDR1 MNHEY and CDR2 SMNVEV (reference sequence). This chain's CDR3 is CASSYRGGLAGRTTGELFF. The CDR3, as DNA: TGTGCCAGCAGTTACCGAGGCGGACTAGCGGGGCGAACCACCGGGGAGCTGTTTTTT.

This sequence joins TRBV7-2 and TRBJ2-1; weak D call: TRBD1 (6 bases). This CDR3 comprises 13 residues. Trimming removed 5 bases at V and 5 bases at J, with 10 bases between. From germline, CDR1 is SGHTA and CDR2 FQGNSA. The CDR3 nucleotides read TGTGCCAGCAGCAAACGACAGGACAATGAGCAGTTCTTC. It specifies CASSKRQDNEQFF.

V usage is TRBV18 and J usage is TRBJ1-1, with 9 bases that match TRBD1. Germline V gives CDR1 KGHSH, CDR2 LQKENI. CDR3 length: 15 amino acids. The trim removed 3 bases at V and 4 bases at J, leaving 6 bases unmatched. CDR3 residues: CASSPIQGATTEAFF. The CDR3 DNA reads as TGTGCCAGCTCACCTATACAGGGGGCGACCACTGAAGCTTTCTTT.

The rearrangement uses TRBV28 and TRBJ2-1; 9 positions agree with TRBD2. Germline-derived CDR1 and CDR2 are MDHEN and SYDVKM. The CDR3 is made up of 15 amino acids. The V gene end was trimmed by 5 bases and the J gene end by 8 bases; junction bases not matched to a gene: 10. CDR3 protein: CASSKTSGRFYEQFF. In DNA, the CDR3 is TGTGCCAGCAGTAAAACCAGCGGGAGGTTTTATGAGCAGTTCTTC.

The gene calls are TRBV18 and TRBJ2-2; TRBD2 matches at 12 bases. Unmatched junction bases numbered 0, after V lost 6 bases and J lost 1 base. The CDR3 length is 15 residues. Germline lookup yields CDR1 KGHSH and CDR2 LQKENI. CDR3 in DNA: TGTGCCAGCTCGGGACTAGCGGGGAACACCGGGGAGCTGTTTTTT. It translates to CASSGLAGNTGELFF.

This clone turned up a few times. The V and J genes are TRBV7-9 and TRBJ1-5; D possibly corresponds to TRBD1 (6 bases). The CDR3 has 14 residues. Trimming took off 3 bases at V and 3 bases at J, with 9 bases between the two ends. Germline assignment: CDR1 SEHNR and CDR2 FQNEAQ (reference sequence). The CDR3, as DNA: TGTGCCAGCAGCTTGGGGGGGCTCAATCAGCCCCAGCATTTT. Translating it yields CASSLGGLNQPQHF.

The V and J genes are TRBV27 and TRBJ2-7, with 7 bases that match TRBD1. This CDR3 is built from 15 residues. The germline gives CDR1 MNHEY, CDR2 SMNVEV (reference sequence). Unmatched junction bases numbered 8, after V lost 3 bases and J lost 3 bases. The CDR3 loop reads CASSFKQGSFYEQYF. Here the CDR3 DNA reads TGTGCCAGCAGTTTCAAACAGGGGAGTTTCTACGAGCAGTACTTC.

The chain has TRBV7-2 and TRBJ1-2; TRBD1 aligns across 7 bases. Per the germline V gene, CDR1 is SGHTA and CDR2 is FQGNSA. J lost 7 bases, V lost 0 bases, and 11 bases had no gene match. The CDR3 length is 16 residues. CDR3 region: CASSLAGQAGVGGYTF. CDR3 coding DNA: TGTGCCAGCAGCTTAGCAGGACAGGCAGGGGTCGGTGGCTACACCTTC.

The chain links TRBV30 to TRBJ1-4; no clear D gene. This CDR3 contains 11 residues. Germline V gene lookup returns CDR1 GTSNPN and CDR2 SVGIG (reference sequence). The V gene lost 2 bases and the J gene lost 14 bases, with 12 bases spanning the gap. The CDR3 region is CAWSRTARLFF. The CDR3 DNA is TGTGCCTGGAGTCGAACTGCGAGGCTGTTTTTT.

The gene calls are TRBV4-3 and TRBJ2-5; no reliable D call. There are 14 residues in the CDR3. Trimming left V 0 bases short and J 4 bases short, with 9 bases between. Germline V gives CDR1 LGHNA, CDR2 YSLEER. CDR3 region: CASSQDPSPETQYF. In DNA form, the CDR3 reads TGCGCCAGCAGCCAAGACCCTAGTCCAGAGACCCAGTACTTC.

V usage is TRBV19 and J usage is TRBJ2-3, with 7 bases fitting TRBD1. Germline V lookup: CDR1 LNHDA, CDR2 SQIVND (reference sequence). Unmatched junction bases numbered 4, after V lost 5 bases and J lost 5 bases. The CDR3 has 13 residues. The CDR3 is CASSWTGGDTQYF. The CDR3 region has the DNA TGTGCCAGTAGTTGGACAGGAGGAGATACGCAGTATTTT.

The J gene is TRBJ1-1, the V gene TRBV4-1; unclear D gene. Germline-derived CDR1 and CDR2 are MGHRA and YSYEKL. CDR3 size: 12 residues. V was trimmed by 3 bases and J by 7 bases, leaving 9 bases between them. The CDR3 DNA is TGCGCCAGCAGCCATACACATGGTGAAGCTTTCTTT. It encodes CASSHTHGEAFF.

The gene calls are TRBV6-1 and TRBJ2-3, with 9 bases lining up with TRBD1. This CDR3 is 16 amino acids long. Germline trimming cut 4 bases from V and 0 bases from J; bases unmatched to any gene: 5. Germline V gene lookup returns CDR1 MNHNS and CDR2 SASEGT. CDR3 nucleotides: TGTGCCAGCAGTGCCAGGACAGGGGCCAGCACAGATACGCAGTATTTT. Translated: CASSARTGASTDTQYF.

The rearrangement links TRBV19 to TRBJ2-5; possibly TRBD1 for D (7 bases). The CDR3 is made up of 16 amino acids. Deletions cut 3 bases from V and 0 bases from J, with 14 bases between. From germline, CDR1 is LNHDA and CDR2 SQIVND (reference sequence). CDR3 DNA sequence: TGTGCCAGTAGTATGTGGGCGGGGACAGACCAAGAGACCCAGTACTTC. Protein sequence: CASSMWAGTDQETQYF.

The rearrangement joins TRBV6-5 to TRBJ1-2; the match to TRBD1 covers 12 bases. The CDR3 spans 16 residues. Unmatched junction bases numbered 5, after V lost 2 bases and J lost 4 bases. Per germline, CDR1 MNHEY and CDR2 SVGAGI. The CDR3 reads CASSYAGTGGVYGYTF. CDR3 DNA sequence: TGTGCCAGCAGTTACGCCGGGACAGGGGGCGTCTATGGCTACACCTTC.

The genes are TRBV7-2 and TRBJ2-3; a possible D gene is TRBD2 (6 bases). This CDR3 spans 16 amino acids. The germline gives CDR1 SGHTA, CDR2 FQGNSA. Deletions cut 1 base from V and 1 base from J, with 12 bases between. CDR3 DNA: TGTGCCAGCAGCTTAGAAGCGGGTTTCGGCACAGATACGCAGTATTTT. Its translation is CASSLEAGFGTDTQYF.

The chain recombines TRBV5-6 with TRBJ1-5; the D gene is possibly TRBD1 (5 bases). V lost 4 bases and J 0 bases, leaving 11 bases between the germline ends. CDR1 is SGHDT and CDR2 is YYEEEE in the germline V gene. The CDR3 totals 15 residues. CDR3 nucleotide sequence: TGTGCCAGCAGCCATCGACAGTATAGCAATCAGCCCCAGCATTTT. Protein sequence: CASSHRQYSNQPQHF.

The CDR3 region is CASSRGQVGSGNTIYF. In nucleotides, the CDR3 is TGTGCCAGCAGCAGGGGACAGGTCGGCTCTGGAAACACCATATATTTT. V gene TRBV5-4 combines with J gene TRBJ1-3; TRBD1 aligns across 8 bases. The CDR3 is 16 residues long. Per the germline V gene, CDR1 is SGHNT and CDR2 is YYREEE (reference sequence). V lost 4 bases to trimming and J lost 0 bases; unmatched junction nucleotides: 6. Using reference TRBV5-4 and TRBJ1-3 for the parts outside the CDR3, the full variable domain is ETGVTQSPTHLIKTRGQQVTLRCSSQSGHNTVSWYQQALGQGPQFIFQYYREEENGRGNFPPRFSGLQFPNYSSELNVNALELDDSALYLCASSRGQVGSGNTIYFGEGSWLTVV.

A few counts support this clone. The chain combines TRBV6-5 with TRBJ1-1; D is unresolved. V dropped 8 bases and J dropped 3 bases, with 19 bases sitting between them. Germline V gene data show CDR1 as MNHEY and CDR2 as SVGAGI. The length of the CDR3 is 15 residues. CDR3 sequence reads: CASVGRGRRDTEAFF. In DNA, the CDR3 is TGTGCCAGCGTGGGGAGAGGGAGGAGAGACACTGAAGCTTTCTTT.

The rearrangement uses TRBV27 and TRBJ1-6, with D maybe TRBD1 (5 bases). The CDR3 contains 14 residues. Trimming took off 8 bases at V and 6 bases at J, with 14 bases between the two ends. Germline V gene lookup returns CDR1 MNHEY and CDR2 SMNVEV (reference sequence). The CDR3 spells CASWGRGLNSPLHF. The DNA of the CDR3 is TGTGCCAGCTGGGGAAGGGGCCTTAATTCACCCCTCCACTTT.

This chain connects TRBV11-1 to TRBJ2-4; TRBD2 might be the D (5 bases). The CDR3 consists of 14 residues. The V gene lost 1 base and the J gene lost 4 bases, with 8 bases spanning the gap. Germline V gene data show CDR1 as SGHAT and CDR2 as FQDESV (reference sequence). The CDR3 sequence is CASSLDGIKNIQYF. CDR3 nucleotides: TGTGCCAGCAGCTTAGACGGGATTAAAAACATTCAGTACTTC.

CDR3 amino acids: CASSLAGGVSYEQYF. As DNA, the CDR3 is TGTGCCAGCAGTTTAGCGGGAGGGGTCTCGTACGAGCAGTACTTC. V and J are TRBV6-5 and TRBJ2-7; 11 bases line up with TRBD2. The germline gives CDR1 MNHEY, CDR2 SVGAGI. J lost 4 bases, V lost 4 bases, and 6 bases had no gene match. The CDR3 length is 15 residues.

J is TRBJ1-4 and V is TRBV7-6, with D hard to call. This CDR3 has 16 residues. In germline, CDR1 is SGHVS, CDR2 FNYEAQ. V was trimmed by 0 bases and J by 8 bases, leaving 16 bases between them. CDR3 DNA: TGTGCCAGCAGCTTAGCGGGGTCGGGGTCTCGAGAAAAACTGTTTTTT. It codes for CASSLAGSGSREKLFF.

The rearrangement links TRBV29-1 to TRBJ2-7; 7 nucleotides line up with TRBD2. The CDR3 consists of 13 residues. Germline trimming cut 6 bases from V and 3 bases from J; bases unmatched to any gene: 8. Germline CDR1 SQVTM, CDR2 ANQGSEA. The CDR3 is CSVLGLGLYEQYF. Written as DNA, the CDR3 is TGCAGCGTCCTAGGACTAGGTCTCTACGAGCAGTACTTC.